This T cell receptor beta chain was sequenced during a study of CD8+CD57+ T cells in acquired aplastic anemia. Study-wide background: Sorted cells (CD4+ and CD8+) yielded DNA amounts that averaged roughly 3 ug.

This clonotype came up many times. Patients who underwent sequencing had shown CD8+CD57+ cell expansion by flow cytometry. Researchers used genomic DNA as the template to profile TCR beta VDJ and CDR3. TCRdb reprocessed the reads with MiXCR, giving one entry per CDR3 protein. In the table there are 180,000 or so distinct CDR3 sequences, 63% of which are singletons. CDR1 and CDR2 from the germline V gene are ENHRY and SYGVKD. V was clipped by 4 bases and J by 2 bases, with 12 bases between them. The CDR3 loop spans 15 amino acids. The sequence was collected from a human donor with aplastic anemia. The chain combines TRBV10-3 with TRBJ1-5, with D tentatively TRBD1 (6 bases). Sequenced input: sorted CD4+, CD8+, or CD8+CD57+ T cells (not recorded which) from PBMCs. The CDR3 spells CAISASGDGNQPQHF. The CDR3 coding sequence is TGTGCCATCAGTGCTTCAGGGGATGGCAATCAGCCCCAGCATTTT.